What follows are 29 T cell receptor beta chains derived from one specimen sequenced in a study of shared clonotypes between healthy human individuals. The protocol was immunoSEQ multiplex PCR, while the TCRdb copy is restricted to in-frame clones and leaves out a portion. Of around 2,100,000 clones detected, just under 95% appear once; the ten largest clones hold around 1.2%. As defined, naive CD8 cells were CD45RO-negative and positively selected for CCR7, with terminally differentiated effector memory CD45RA+ cells excluded. The sample consisted of naive CD8+ T cells sorted from blood. These receptors all stem from a man aged 18 to 35 in good health.

The rearrangement joins TRBV4-3 to TRBJ2-7, with D possibly TRBD2 on 6 matching bases. The CDR3 contains 9 residues. The germline gives CDR1 LGHNA, CDR2 YSLEER. With 10 bases removed from V and 6 bases from J, the gap between germline ends came to 7 bases. Written as DNA, the CDR3 is TGCGCCAAGACTAGCGAGCAGTACTTC. Translated, it gives CAKTSEQYF.

This clone showed up just once. The CDR3 bases are TGTGCCAGTAGGGGAGCTCACACAGATACGCAGTATTTT. This codes for CASRGAHTDTQYF. V usage is TRBV19 and J usage is TRBJ2-3, with D possibly TRBD2 on 5 matching bases. The V gene's germline CDR1 is LNHDA and CDR2 SQIVND (reference sequence). V shed 6 bases and J shed 2 bases, with 9 bases lying between them. This CDR3 is built from 13 residues.

This chain uses TRBV18 with TRBJ2-7; tentative D call: TRBD2 (7 bases). Trimming shortened V by 2 bases and J by 1 base, and 12 bases separated the two germline ends. Looked up from germline, CDR1 is KGHSH and CDR2 is LQKENI. The CDR3 is made up of 15 amino acids. DNA for the CDR3: TGTGCCAGCTCACCAGGGGGGGCGAGGTCCTACGAGCAGTACTTC. Residues: CASSPGGARSYEQYF.

The chain joins TRBV29-1 to TRBJ1-4, with TRBD1 matching over 7 bases. This CDR3 comprises 11 residues. The V and J ends lost 7 bases and 8 bases, in that order; junction bases with no gene match: 4. From germline, CDR1 is SQVTM and CDR2 ANQGSEA. CDR3 region: CSAGQAEKLFF. The CDR3 DNA sequence: TGCAGCGCAGGACAGGCGGAAAAACTGTTTTTT.

J is TRBJ2-3 and V is TRBV9; no clear D gene. The CDR3 extends over 11 amino acids. The germline V gene has CDR1 SGDLS and CDR2 YYNGEE. The V gene lost 4 bases and the J gene lost 2 bases, with 2 bases spanning the gap. CDR3 residues: CASSPTDTQYF. CDR3 nucleotide sequence: TGTGCCAGCAGCCCCACAGATACGCAGTATTTT. The full variable domain, in which reference TRBV9 and TRBJ2-3 provide the parts outside the CDR3, is DSGVTQTPKHLITATGQRVTLRCSPRSGDLSVYWYQQSLDQGLQFLIQYYNGEERAKGNILERFSAQQFPDLHSELNLSSLELGDSALYFCASSPTDTQYFGPGTRLTVL.

This clone was recorded once. This CDR3 is CASSLPLGFLDNEQFF. CDR3 DNA sequence: TGCGCCAGCAGTCTTCCGCTGGGATTCTTAGACAATGAGCAGTTCTTC. The rearrangement uses TRBV4-1 and TRBJ2-1; D unclear. The V end was cut by 6 bases, the J end by 5 bases, with 20 bases between. The CDR3 contains 16 residues. Germline V gives CDR1 MGHRA, CDR2 YSYEKL.

This clone showed up just once. This chain links TRBV7-9 with TRBJ1-1, with D tentatively TRBD1 (5 bases). V lost 4 bases and J 0 bases, leaving 12 bases between the germline ends. CDR1 is SEHNR and CDR2 is FQNEAQ in the germline V gene (reference sequence). The length of the CDR3 is 15 residues. The CDR3 spells CASSSPGPMNTEAFF. CDR3 in DNA: TGTGCCAGCAGCTCCCCGGGACCAATGAACACTGAAGCTTTCTTT. Full variable domain (outside the CDR3, taken from reference TRBV7-9 and TRBJ1-1): DTGVSQNPRHKITKRGQNVTFRCDPISEHNRLYWYRQTLGQGPEFLTYFQNEAQLEKSRLLSDRFSAERPKGSFSTLEIQRTEQGDSAMYLCASSSPGPMNTEAFFGQGTRLTVV.

The rearrangement links TRBV5-5 to TRBJ2-1, with TRBD1 as a possible D gene (5 bases). Germline CDR1 SGHKS, CDR2 YYEKEE (reference sequence). V lost 4 bases to trimming and J lost 2 bases, with 16 bases between them. The CDR3 consists of 16 residues. The CDR3 region is CASSRLQGSPYNEQFF. The CDR3 DNA reads as TGTGCCAGCAGCCGACTTCAGGGTTCCCCCTACAATGAGCAGTTCTTC.

As to this clone: Other DNA variants within this sample encode the same CDR3. V gene TRBV6-5 combines with J gene TRBJ2-7; 10 bases line up with TRBD2. Germline trimming cut 0 bases from V and 0 bases from J; bases unmatched to any gene: 2. Germline V gene data show CDR1 as MNHEY and CDR2 as SVGAGI. The CDR3 contains 16 residues. CDR3 sequence (DNA): TGTGCCAGCAGTTACTCTCTAGCGGGAGTCTCCTACGAGCAGTACTTC. Protein: CASSYSLAGVSYEQYF.

This clone was found once. Written as DNA, the CDR3 is TGTGCCAGCAGTTACCCCAGGGCGGTTGACTATGGCTACACCTTC. Translated: CASSYPRAVDYGYTF. The V gene is TRBV6-6, the J gene TRBJ1-2; D perhaps matches TRBD1 (5 bases). The V and J ends lost 2 bases and 3 bases respectively, with 13 bases between them. The germline V gene encodes CDR1 MNHNY and CDR2 SVGAGI (reference sequence). The CDR3 covers 15 residues.

The chain is built from TRBV7-8 and TRBJ2-7; TRBD1 aligns across 11 bases. Germline-derived CDR1 and CDR2 are SGHVS and FQNEAQ. V shed 4 bases, J shed 6 bases, and the junction held 5 bases outside the gene matches. This CDR3 spans 14 amino acids. CDR3 nucleotides: TGTGCCAGCAGCTGGGACAGGGGGACTTCCGAGCAGTACTTC. It is translated as CASSWDRGTSEQYF.

This clone was detected a few times. The sample carries other DNA sequences with the same CDR3. The chain combines TRBV9 with TRBJ2-3; D not resolved. Germline CDR1 reads SGDLS; CDR2 reads YYNGEE. V lost 0 bases and J lost 2, with 1 base in between. The CDR3 is 12 residues long. The CDR3 spells CASSVATDTQYF. CDR3 DNA sequence: TGTGCCAGCAGCGTAGCCACAGATACGCAGTATTTT.

The chain uses TRBV6-1 and TRBJ2-7, with TRBD1 matching over 7 bases. The V and J ends lost 2 bases and 3 bases, in that order; junction bases with no gene match: 13. Germline loops: CDR1 MNHNS, CDR2 SASEGT. This CDR3 contains 17 residues. Here the CDR3 reads CASSESNSTGWGYEQYF. The DNA of the CDR3 is TGTGCCAGCAGTGAATCCAATTCGACAGGGTGGGGCTACGAGCAGTACTTC.

The gene calls are TRBV25-1 and TRBJ2-1; D is possibly TRBD1 or TRBD2 (5 bases each). The CDR3 contains 15 residues. V shed 5 bases and J shed 5 bases, with 16 bases lying between them. Looked up from germline, CDR1 is MGHDK and CDR2 is SYGVNS. CDR3 coding DNA: TGTGCCAGCAGTCCCCTAGAGGGGTCCGACAATGAGCAGTTCTTC. Residues: CASSPLEGSDNEQFF.

The V gene is TRBV29-1, the J gene TRBJ2-2; 11 positions agree with TRBD2. Germline V CDR1 and CDR2: SQVTM, ANQGSEA. The CDR3 spans 16 residues. The V segment lost 0 bases and the J segment 1 base; nucleotides outside the gene matches: 1. This chain's CDR3 is CSVEDGTSGNTGELFF. CDR3 coding DNA: TGCAGCGTTGAAGATGGGACTAGCGGGAACACCGGGGAGCTGTTTTTT.

J is TRBJ2-3 and V is TRBV4-3; no reliable D call. Per the germline V gene, CDR1 is LGHNA and CDR2 is YSLEER. The V end was cut by 1 base, the J end by 2 bases, with 16 bases between. The CDR3 has 17 residues. CDR3: CASSQGLSVSPTDTQYF. Here the CDR3 DNA reads TGCGCCAGCAGCCAAGGGTTGTCAGTTTCCCCCACAGATACGCAGTATTTT.

V and J are TRBV19 and TRBJ2-7; D is possibly TRBD2 (5 bases). This CDR3 contains 13 residues. Trimming stripped 3 bases from V and 3 bases from J, with 9 bases between. Germline lookup yields CDR1 LNHDA and CDR2 SQIVND (reference sequence). CDR3 bases: TGTGCCAGTAGTATTTTTCGGGGCTACGAGCAGTACTTC. Translated, it gives CASSIFRGYEQYF.

Worth noting for this clone: Other nucleotide sequences in the sample specify the same CDR3. CDR3 bases: TGTGCCAGCAGCGTAGATGGCGGGAGCCAAGAGACCCAGTACTTC. Protein: CASSVDGGSQETQYF. The V and J genes are TRBV9 and TRBJ2-5; 7 bases are a match to TRBD2. V was clipped by 0 bases and J by 1 base; unmatched bases: 3. The length of the CDR3 is 15 residues. Germline-derived CDR1 and CDR2 are SGDLS and YYNGEE.

CDR3 sequence: CASSPADRGSYEQYF. The CDR3 region has the DNA TGTGCCAGCAGCCCCGCTGACAGGGGCTCCTACGAGCAGTACTTC. The gene calls are TRBV5-6 and TRBJ2-7, with TRBD1 matching 8 bases. CDR1 is SGHDT and CDR2 is YYEEEE in the germline V gene. This CDR3 has 15 amino acids. V shed 4 bases, J shed 0 bases, and the junction held 6 bases outside the gene matches.

As concerns this clone: Different DNA sequences within this sample yield the same CDR3. J is TRBJ2-1 and V is TRBV9; 7 bases align to TRBD2. With V trimmed by 2 bases and J by 4 bases, 3 bases remained unmatched. The CDR3 is made up of 14 amino acids. Germline values: CDR1 SGDLS, CDR2 YYNGEE. CDR3 amino acids: CASSVDSGYNEQFF. In DNA, the CDR3 is TGTGCCAGCAGCGTGGATAGCGGGTACAATGAGCAGTTCTTC.

The chain uses TRBV7-9 and TRBJ2-3; 12 bases map to TRBD2. This CDR3 contains 17 residues. J lost 2 bases, V lost 8 bases, and 11 bases had no gene match. The V gene's germline CDR1 is SEHNR and CDR2 FQNEAQ (reference sequence). The CDR3 DNA reads as TGTGCCAGCGAGAGGTCCCTAGCGGGGGGGCCCACAGATACGCAGTATTTT. Its translation: CASERSLAGGPTDTQYF.

About this clone itself: The same CDR3 is also encoded by other DNA sequences in this sample. This chain joins TRBV11-2 and TRBJ2-7, with D uncertain. From germline, CDR1 is SGHAT and CDR2 FQNNGV. Trimming took off 5 bases at V and 3 bases at J, with 11 bases between the two ends. CDR3 length: 13 residues. Written as DNA, the CDR3 is TGTGCCAGCAGCCCCGGACCCAACTACGAGCAGTACTTC. The encoded protein is CASSPGPNYEQYF.

The chain carries TRBV7-9 and TRBJ2-1; TRBD2 matches 10 bases. In germline, CDR1 is SEHNR, CDR2 FQNEAQ (reference sequence). Trimming took 5 bases from V and 4 from J; bases not matched to a gene: 11. This CDR3 is 17 amino acids long. The CDR3 DNA follows: TGTGCCAGCAGCCCACGCAGCCGGACTAGCGGATACAATGAGCAGTTCTTC. Protein product: CASSPRSRTSGYNEQFF.

The chain recombines TRBV9 with TRBJ2-7; D might be TRBD1 or TRBD2, each matching 5 bases. From germline, CDR1 is SGDLS and CDR2 YYNGEE. V lost 3 bases and J lost 0, with 13 bases in between. The CDR3 consists of 15 residues. The CDR3 DNA follows: TGTGCCAGCAGCGAAGGGGATGGGGGCTCCTACGAGCAGTACTTC. It is translated as CASSEGDGGSYEQYF.

The rearrangement uses TRBV27 and TRBJ1-1, with D possibly being TRBD1 (6 bases). CDR3 length equals 16 residues. Germline loops: CDR1 MNHEY, CDR2 SMNVEV (reference sequence). Trimming took off 1 base at V and 1 base at J, with 13 bases between the two ends. The CDR3 spells CASSLLGGAPNTEAFF. The DNA of the CDR3 is TGTGCCAGCAGTTTATTAGGGGGGGCCCCGAACACTGAAGCTTTCTTT.

The J gene is TRBJ1-1, the V gene TRBV28; 12 nucleotides match TRBD1. CDR1 and CDR2 from the germline V gene are MDHEN and SYDVKM. This CDR3 is built from 17 residues. V gave up 6 bases and J gave up 4 bases; unmatched junction bases: 12. The CDR3 is CASSWDRGPIWGTEAFF. CDR3 sequence (DNA): TGTGCCAGCAGCTGGGACAGGGGGCCGATTTGGGGCACTGAAGCTTTCTTT.

This clone was recorded once. This sequence joins TRBV7-9 and TRBJ2-1; D possibly corresponds to TRBD2 (6 bases). Germline V gene sequence: CDR1 SEHNR, CDR2 FQNEAQ (reference sequence). The CDR3 sequence is 16 residues long. V lost 1 base to trimming and J lost 6 bases, with 16 bases between them. The CDR3 here is CASSLETGTWGNEQFF. CDR3 bases: TGTGCCAGCAGCTTAGAGACCGGGACTTGGGGCAATGAGCAGTTCTTC.

The V and J genes are TRBV7-8 and TRBJ2-2; the D gene is possibly TRBD1 (6 bases). From germline, CDR1 is SGHVS and CDR2 FQNEAQ. The CDR3 has 14 residues. Trimming left V 5 bases short and J 4 bases short, with 11 bases between. CDR3 nucleotide sequence: TGTGCCAGCAGCACCTGGACAGCCACCGGGGAGCTGTTTTTT. Translation: CASSTWTATGELFF.

CDR3 sequence: CASSAPLSTEAFF. The CDR3 DNA is TGTGCCAGCAGCGCACCTTTGAGCACTGAAGCTTTCTTT. The chain uses TRBV11-2 and TRBJ1-1, with no clear D. V lost 5 bases, J lost 4 bases, and 11 bases lay in between. The germline V gene encodes CDR1 SGHAT and CDR2 FQNNGV. This CDR3 contains 13 residues.